The clone carrying this T cell receptor beta chain was recorded a few times. The sample originates from a study of CD4 and CD8 cells across lung adenocarcinoma regions. TCRdb reprocessed the PCR reads via MiXCR and lists one record per CDR3 protein. The sample yields several thousand distinct CDR3 sequences, about half seen once. The sample taken for sequencing was CD8+ T cells from the center of a lung tumor. This clonotype was sampled from a male donor with lung adenocarcinoma. The CD4 and CD8 labels of this study may be unreliable.

CDR3 sequence: CATKVPGQGNIQYF. DNA for the CDR3: TGTGCCACCAAGGTCCCGGGACAGGGAAACATTCAGTACTTC. The V and J genes are TRBV6-1 and TRBJ2-4; 9 nucleotides align to TRBD1. V dropped 10 bases and J dropped 6; count of bases not matched to a gene: 10. Germline CDR1 is MNHNS and CDR2 is SASEGT. CDR3 length: 14 amino acids.